The sequence of this TCR beta chain was determined in a study of cytomegalovirus exposure and HLA in healthy donors. Study-level results: The sole available immune exposure information was CMV serostatus.

In the PCR, 60 Vbeta and 13 Jbeta primers were used. Assay used: immunoSEQ multiplex PCR; TCRdb lists only in-frame clones, some missing. The sample includes 100,000 or so clones, over 75% of them seen just once. A note on this clone: What it binds is unknown.

CDR3 size: 15 residues. V shed 4 bases, J shed 5 bases, and the junction held 6 bases outside the gene matches. CDR1 and CDR2 from the germline V gene are SGHRS and YFSETQ. Input material: PBMCs. The receptor comes from a woman aged 40 to 49 in good health and CMV-seropositive. The V gene is TRBV5-1, the J gene TRBJ2-1; TRBD1 aligns across 10 bases. The CDR3 sequence is CASSDRQGANNEQFF. As DNA, the CDR3 is TGCGCCAGCAGCGACCGACAGGGGGCTAACAATGAGCAGTTCTTC.